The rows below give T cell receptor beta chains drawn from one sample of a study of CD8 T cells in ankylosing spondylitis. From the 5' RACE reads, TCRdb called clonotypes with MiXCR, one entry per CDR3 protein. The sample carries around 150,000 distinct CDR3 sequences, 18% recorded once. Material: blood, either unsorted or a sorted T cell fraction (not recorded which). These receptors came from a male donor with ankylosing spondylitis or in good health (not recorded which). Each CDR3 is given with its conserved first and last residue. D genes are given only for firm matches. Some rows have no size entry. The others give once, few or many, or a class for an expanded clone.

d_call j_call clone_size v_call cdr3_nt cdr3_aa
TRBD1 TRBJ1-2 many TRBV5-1 TGCGCCAGCAGCTTGGCGGGACAGGAGTCAGGCTACACCTTC CASSLAGQESGYTF
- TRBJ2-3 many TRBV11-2 TGTGCCAGCAGCTTAGATCATATAGGGATGTCTTGGGGAGATACGCAGTATTTT CASSLDHIGMSWGDTQYF
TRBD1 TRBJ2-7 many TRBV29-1 TGCAGCGTTGAAGATCGTGGACAGGGGTTCGAGCAGTACTTC CSVEDRGQGFEQYF
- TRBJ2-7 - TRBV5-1 TGCGCCAGCAGCTTGGAAGCTGGCTGGTACGAGCAGTACTTC CASSLEAGWYEQYF
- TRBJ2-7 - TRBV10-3 TGTGCCATCAGTGGAGACGGAACCTACGAGCAGTACTTC CAISGDGTYEQYF
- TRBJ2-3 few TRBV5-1 TGCGCCAGCAGCACACCGGGTAGCGGCTACACAGATACGCAGTATTTT CASSTPGSGYTDTQYF
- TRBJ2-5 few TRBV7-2 TGTGCCAGCAGCCGCCAAGGAAGAGGGCAAGAGACCCAGTACTTC CASSRQGRGQETQYF
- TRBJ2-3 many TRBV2 TGTGCCAGCGTTGGGTGGACGCTGGATACGCAGTATTTT CASVGWTLDTQYF
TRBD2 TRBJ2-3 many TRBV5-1 TGCGCCAGCAGCCCAGCGGGAATGACAGATACGCAGTATTTT CASSPAGMTDTQYF
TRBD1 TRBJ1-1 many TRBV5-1 TGCGCCAGCAGCTGGGACAGCAACACTGAAGCTTTCTTT CASSWDSNTEAFF
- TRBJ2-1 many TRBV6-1 TGTGCCAGCAGTGAACTCGGGGGAGTGTCCTACAATGAGCAGTTCTTC CASSELGGVSYNEQFF
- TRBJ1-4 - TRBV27 TGTGCCAGCAGTTTAAGAGGGGTCCGGGAAAAACTGTTTTTT CASSLRGVREKLFF
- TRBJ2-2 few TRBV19 TGTGCCAGTAGTATAGGGTACGGACAGTCCCACGCCGGGGAGCTGTTTTTT CASSIGYGQSHAGELFF
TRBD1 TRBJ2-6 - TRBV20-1 TGCTGTGCTAGAGGGGGACAGTTCTTCTCTGGGGCCAACGTCCTGACTTTC CCARGGQFFSGANVLTF
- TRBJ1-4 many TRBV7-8 TGTGCCAGCAGCTTAGGATCAGGGAGTGGGGCAAATGAAAAACTGTTTTTT CASSLGSGSGANEKLFF
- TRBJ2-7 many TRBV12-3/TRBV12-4 TGTGCCAGCAGTATCTCGGCCTTTTACGAGCAGTACTTC CASSISAFYEQYF
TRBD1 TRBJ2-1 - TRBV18 TGTGCCAGCTCACCACGGGACAGGGTTAACAATGAGCAGTTCTTC CASSPRDRVNNEQFF
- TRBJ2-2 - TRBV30 TGTGCCTGGATGACGGGACACCAAACCGGGGAGCTGTTTTTT CAWMTGHQTGELFF
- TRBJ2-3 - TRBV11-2 TGTGCCAGCAGCTTAGAGATTTTGGTGGATACGCAGTATTTT CASSLEILVDTQYF
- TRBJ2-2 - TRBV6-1 TGTGCCAGCGAGGAATACGGGAACACCGGGGAGCTGTTTTTT CASEEYGNTGELFF
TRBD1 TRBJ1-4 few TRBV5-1 TGCGCCAGCAGCGAACAGGGGGCGCAGGATGAAAAACTGTTTTTT CASSEQGAQDEKLFF
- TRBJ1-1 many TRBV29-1 TGCAGCGTCTCCGTGAACACTGAAGCTTTCTTT CSVSVNTEAFF
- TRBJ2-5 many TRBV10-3 TGTGCCATCAGTCCCAGCGGTGAGACCCAGTACTTC CAISPSGETQYF
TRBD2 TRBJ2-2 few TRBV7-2 TGTGCCAGCAGCTTAACCATGACTAGCAGAAACACCGGGGAGCTGTTTTTT CASSLTMTSRNTGELFF
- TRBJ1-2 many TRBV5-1 TGCGCCAGCAGCTTGGACGTCAGAAACTATGGCTACACCTTC CASSLDVRNYGYTF
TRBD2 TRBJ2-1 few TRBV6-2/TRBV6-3 TGTGCCAGCAGGGCTAGCGGGAGAGGCAATGAGCAGTTCTTC CASRASGRGNEQFF
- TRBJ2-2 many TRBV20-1 TGCAGTGCTAGTTCCCTTCCGAACACCGGGGAGCTGTTTTTT CSASSLPNTGELFF
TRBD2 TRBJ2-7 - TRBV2 TGTGCCAGCTGGGGGACTAGCGGGATCTCCTACGAGCAGTACTTC CASWGTSGISYEQYF
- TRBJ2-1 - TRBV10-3 TGTGCCATCAGGGAAGACGGAAACAATGAGCAGTTCTTC CAIREDGNNEQFF
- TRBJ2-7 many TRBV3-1 TGTGCCAGCAGCCAAGCCGGAGCCTACGAGCAGTACTTC CASSQAGAYEQYF
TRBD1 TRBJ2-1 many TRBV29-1 TGCAGCGTTGAGGGCAGACAGGGTTTGAATGAGCAGTTCTTC CSVEGRQGLNEQFF
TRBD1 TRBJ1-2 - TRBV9 TGTGCCAGCAGCTTGGAGACAGGGGGCAAAGGCTATGGCTACACCTTC CASSLETGGKGYGYTF
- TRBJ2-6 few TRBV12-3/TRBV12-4 TGTGCCAGCAGTCGGTCTTCGGTAGGTGGGGCCAACGTCCTGACTTTC CASSRSSVGGANVLTF
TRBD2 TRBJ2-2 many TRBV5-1 TGCGCCAGCTTCTATGGCGGGAGATCCACCGGGGAGCTGTTTTTT CASFYGGRSTGELFF
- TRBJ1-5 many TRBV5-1 TGCGCCAGCAGCTTGGAACCGACAGGTAACCATCAGCCCCAGCATTTT CASSLEPTGNHQPQHF
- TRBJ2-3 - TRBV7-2 TGTGCCAGCAGGGTCGGGGGCGCGGGCACAGATACGCAGTATTTT CASRVGGAGTDTQYF
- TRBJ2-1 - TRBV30 TGTGCCTGGAGTGTATTGCGGCCGACAATCAAGTCCCCCAATGAGCAGTTCTTC CAWSVLRPTIKSPNEQFF
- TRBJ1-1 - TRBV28 TGTGCCAGCAGTTTTCAGGTAAACGCTTTGAACACTGAAGCTTTCTTT CASSFQVNALNTEAFF
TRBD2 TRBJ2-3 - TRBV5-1 TGCGCCAGCAGCCCCCACTCGGTCGGGAGGGATACGCAGTATTTT CASSPHSVGRDTQYF
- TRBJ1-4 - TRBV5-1 TGCGCCAGCAGCTCCGGACAGACCGCAACTAATGAAAAACTGTTTTTT CASSSGQTATNEKLFF
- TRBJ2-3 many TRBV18 TGTGCCAGCTCGACACGAATCACAGATACGCAGTATTTT CASSTRITDTQYF
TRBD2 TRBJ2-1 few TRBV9 TGTGCCAGCAGCGTTGGCGGGAGCCTCTACAATGAGCAGTTCTTC CASSVGGSLYNEQFF
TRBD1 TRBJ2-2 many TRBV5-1 TGTGCCAGCAGCTTAGACAGGGTGAACACCGGGGAGCTGTTTTTT CASSLDRVNTGELFF
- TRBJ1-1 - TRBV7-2 TGTGCCAGCAGCCCACAGGGTATAGGCACTGAAGCTTTCTTT CASSPQGIGTEAFF
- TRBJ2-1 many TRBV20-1 TGCAGTGCTAGAGATGGCGCTAGTAGCTCCTACAATGAGCAGTTCTTC CSARDGASSSYNEQFF
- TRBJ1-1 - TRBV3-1 TGTGCCAGCAGCCCGGGTAACCACAACACTGAAGCTTTCTTT CASSPGNHNTEAFF
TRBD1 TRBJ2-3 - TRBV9 TGTGCCAGCAGCTCTACCTCTCGGACAGGGGGAGGAGATACGCAGTATTTT CASSSTSRTGGGDTQYF
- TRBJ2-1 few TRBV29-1 TGCAGCTGGTATGAGCGATACAATGAGCAGTTCTTC CSWYERYNEQFF